Below are 25 T cell receptor beta chains sequenced from a single sample in a study of CD4 T cells in relation to SARS-CoV-2 and coronaviruses. The table came from immunoSEQ multiplex PCR; TCRdb's copy has only in-frame clones and leaves some out. The data show some 22,000 clones, roughly 72% seen once. These TCRs are of unknown antigen specificity. CD4+ T cells from unexposed donors were obtained before the COVID-19 pandemic (2011-2018). CD4+ T cells were isolated from the cells after 10 days of culture. Sequencing used CD4+ T cells from PBMCs, cultured in vitro. These receptors all stem from a human donor in good health.

The chain joins TRBV2 to TRBJ1-1, with 7 bases fitting TRBD1. After removal of 6 bases from V and 1 base from J, the junction contained 2 bases not matched to a gene. The CDR3 contains 13 residues. Germline V gene sequence: CDR1 SNHLY, CDR2 FYNNEI. Here the CDR3 DNA reads TGTGCCAGCAGCAGACAGGGGAACACTGAAGCTTTCTTT. Translated: CASSRQGNTEAFF. Combining the CDR3 with reference TRBV2 and TRBJ1-1 gives the whole variable domain EPEVTQTPSHQVTQMGQEVILRCVPISNHLYFYWYRQILGQKVEFLVSFYNNEISEKSEIFDDQFSVERPDGSNFTLKIRSTKLEDSAMYFCASSRQGNTEAFFGQGTRLTVV.

The J gene is TRBJ1-4, the V gene TRBV2, with a tentative D call TRBD1 (6 bases). Germline CDR1 and CDR2: SNHLY and FYNNEI. Trimming took 5 bases from V and 6 from J, leaving 13 bases between them. The CDR3 has 14 amino acids. The CDR3 sequence is CASSQLWTDEKLFF. In DNA, the CDR3 is TGTGCCAGCAGTCAACTCTGGACAGATGAAAAACTGTTTTTT.

The chain couples TRBV27 to TRBJ2-7; 9 nucleotides match TRBD2. CDR3 size: 15 residues. V was pared by 3 bases and J by 4 bases, with 7 bases of the junction left unmatched. CDR1 and CDR2 from the germline V gene are MNHEY and SMNVEV (reference sequence). The CDR3 DNA is TGTGCCAGCAGTTTTGAGCGCGGGAGGGAATACGAGCAGTACTTC. It translates to CASSFERGREYEQYF.

This chain connects TRBV6-1 to TRBJ2-6, with D possibly matching TRBD2 (6 bases). Trimming took off 0 bases at V and 2 bases at J, with 8 bases between the two ends. The CDR3 extends over 16 amino acids. Germline V gene lookup returns CDR1 MNHNS and CDR2 SASEGT. The CDR3 loop reads CASSEARGAGANVLTF. The DNA of the CDR3 is TGTGCCAGCAGTGAAGCGCGGGGCGCTGGGGCCAACGTCCTGACTTTC.

The rearrangement joins TRBV5-5 to TRBJ2-7; TRBD1 matches at 7 bases. The CDR3 covers 17 residues. Germline V CDR1 and CDR2: SGHKS, YYEKEE (reference sequence). V dropped 0 bases and J dropped 0; count of bases not matched to a gene: 9. The CDR3 reads CASSLGPPDRASYEQYF. The CDR3 nucleotides read TGTGCCAGCAGCTTGGGGCCCCCTGACAGGGCCTCCTACGAGCAGTACTTC.

The chain carries TRBV12-3 or TRBV12-4 and TRBJ2-2; D not resolved. The CDR3 sequence is 13 residues long. The V and J ends lost 3 bases and 2 bases respectively, with 4 bases between them. The CDR3 spells CASSLRNTGELFF. The CDR3 DNA follows: TGTGCCAGCAGTTTGAGAAACACCGGGGAGCTGTTTTTT.

This clone was counted a single time. The chain combines TRBV6-1 with TRBJ1-5; TRBD1 matches 8 bases. This CDR3 is 17 amino acids long. After removal of 2 bases from V and 7 bases from J, the junction contained 13 bases not matched to a gene. Germline values: CDR1 MNHNS, CDR2 SASEGT. The chain's CDR3 is CASSERVFVDRGQPQHF. CDR3 nucleotides: TGTGCCAGCAGTGAAAGAGTCTTTGTCGACAGGGGACAGCCCCAGCATTTT.

This clone was seen a handful of times. This rearrangement joins TRBV21-1 to TRBJ1-5; TRBD1 is the table's D call and was not checked against the DNA. TRBV21-1 is a known pseudogene. The CDR3 length is 18 residues. CDR3 region: CASILRTGEGNSNQPQHF. Written as DNA, the CDR3 is TGTGCCAGCATCCTCCGGACAGGGGAGGGGAATAGCAATCAGCCCCAGCATTTT.

CDR3 sequence: CASSEMGGQGKYF. The CDR3 bases are TGTGCCAGCTCGGAGATGGGTGGACAGGGGAAATACTTC. This rearrangement joins TRBV18 to TRBJ2-5, with 9 bases lining up with TRBD1. The CDR3 sequence is 13 residues long. Germline-derived CDR1 and CDR2 are KGHSH and LQKENI. Unmatched junction bases numbered 13, after V lost 6 bases and J lost 14 bases.

This chain links TRBV7-2 with TRBJ2-2, with TRBD2 identical over 12 bases. With V trimmed by 0 bases and J by 5 bases, 10 bases remained unmatched. Germline CDR1 is SGHTA and CDR2 is FQGNSA. The CDR3 is made up of 19 amino acids. CDR3: CASSLAIASGGASTGELFF. The CDR3, as DNA: TGTGCCAGCAGCTTAGCCATCGCTAGCGGGGGGGCCTCGACCGGGGAGCTGTTTTTT.

This chain connects TRBV5-3 to TRBJ1-1; 9 nucleotides agree with TRBD1. TRBV5-3 falls under the ORF class, with uncertain function. V shed 4 bases and J 3 bases; nucleotides not matched to a gene: 7. The CDR3 consists of 15 residues. CDR3 in DNA: TGTGCCAGAAGCGGAACACAGGGGGCGTACACTGAAGCTTTCTTT. Protein product: CARSGTQGAYTEAFF.

In this sample, this clone turned up a few times. V is TRBV5-1 and J is TRBJ2-5; D could derive from TRBD1 or TRBD2 (5 bases each). Trimming cost V 4 bases and J 1 base, with 14 bases left between them. The CDR3 is 15 residues long. From germline, CDR1 is SGHRS and CDR2 YFSETQ. As DNA, the CDR3 is TGCGCCAGCAGCCCCACATGGGGGTTCCAAGAGACCCAGTACTTC. Protein sequence: CASSPTWGFQETQYF.

This clone was observed a single time. The J gene is TRBJ2-1, the V gene TRBV7-2; D not resolved. The CDR3 totals 13 residues. Germline CDR1 is SGHTA and CDR2 is FQGNSA. Trimming removed 4 bases at V and 4 bases at J, with 8 bases between. The CDR3: CASSSDYYNEQFF. CDR3 bases: TGTGCCAGCAGCTCTGATTATTACAATGAGCAGTTCTTC.

This clone was counted a single time. V usage is TRBV5-1 and J usage is TRBJ2-6; the D gene could be TRBD1 or TRBD2 (5 bases each). Germline CDR1 is SGHRS and CDR2 is YFSETQ. The CDR3 has 16 residues. The V end was cut by 0 bases, the J end by 4 bases, with 11 bases between. DNA for the CDR3: TGCGCCAGCAGCTTGGGGTGGGGGTCCGGGGCCAACGTCCTGACTTTC. Encoded protein: CASSLGWGSGANVLTF.

The chain links TRBV12-5 to TRBJ2-1; no reliable D call. V was shortened by 3 bases and J by 7 bases, with 16 bases between the two germline ends. The CDR3 consists of 15 residues. The germline V gene has CDR1 LGHNT and CDR2 FRNRAP. Here the CDR3 DNA reads TGTGCTAGTGGTTTCGTGCCCCTTACTGGGAATGAGCAGTTCTTC. This sequence encodes CASGFVPLTGNEQFF.

The chain joins TRBV18 to TRBJ2-7, with 12 bases identical to TRBD1. The CDR3 is 15 amino acids. Germline CDR1 and CDR2: KGHSH and LQKENI. With V trimmed by 2 bases and J by 6 bases, 5 bases remained unmatched. CDR3 region: CASSPSGTGGLEQYF. The DNA of the CDR3 is TGTGCCAGCTCACCATCCGGGACAGGGGGCCTCGAGCAGTACTTC. The entire variable domain, with the rest obtained from reference TRBV18 and TRBJ2-7, is as follows: NAGVMQNPRHLVRRRGQEARLRCSPMKGHSHVYWYRQLPEEGLKFMVYLQKENIIDESGMPKERFSAEFPKEGPSILRIQQVVRGDSAAYFCASSPSGTGGLEQYFGPGTRLTVT.

The chain employs TRBV18 and TRBJ2-7, with 13 positions matching TRBD2. Trimming at V came to 3 bases and at J to 6 bases, leaving 5 bases not matched to a gene. Per the germline V gene, CDR1 is KGHSH and CDR2 is LQKENI. The CDR3 length is 15 residues. The CDR3 sequence: CASSPGLAGAGEQYF. CDR3 in DNA: TGTGCCAGCTCACCCGGACTAGCGGGAGCAGGCGAGCAGTACTTC.

The chain combines TRBV11-3 with TRBJ2-1; 7 bases map to TRBD2. The CDR3 is 15 amino acids. V was clipped by 1 base and J by 4 bases; unmatched bases: 4. CDR1 SGHNT and CDR2 YENEEA come from the germline V gene. The CDR3 loop reads CASSLGSSGYNEQFF. The CDR3 bases are TGTGCCAGCAGCTTAGGGTCTAGCGGATACAATGAGCAGTTCTTC.

This clone was seen a few times. This sequence joins TRBV14 and TRBJ1-1; D remains unclear. Germline lookup yields CDR1 SGHDN and CDR2 FVKESK. The germline V and J ends were trimmed by 6 bases and 1 base, with 6 bases remaining between them. The CDR3 spans 12 residues. The CDR3 nucleotides read TGTGCCAGCAGTCGTACGAACACTGAAGCTTTCTTT. Translated, it gives CASSRTNTEAFF.

The V call is TRBV7-9, the J call TRBJ2-3, with no clear D. The V end lost 0 bases, the J end lost 5 bases, and 0 bases lay between the germline ends. The germline CDR1 and CDR2 sequences are SEHNR and FQNEAQ (reference sequence). The CDR3 has 11 amino acids. In nucleotides, the CDR3 is TGTGCCAGCAGCTTAGCAGATACGCAGTATTTT. Its translation is CASSLADTQYF.

V gene TRBV3-1 (or the pseudogene TRBV3-2) combines with J gene TRBJ1-2; TRBD1 is a possible D gene (5 bases). Germline V CDR1 and CDR2: LGHDT, YNNKEL (reference sequence). V shed 3 bases and J shed 4 bases, with 15 bases lying between them. CDR3 length equals 15 residues. The CDR3 DNA sequence: TGTGCCAGCAGCCAGACTCAGGGTAGGGTCTATGGCTACACCTTC. It encodes CASSQTQGRVYGYTF.

This clone occurred a few times. The V and J genes are TRBV29-1 and TRBJ2-7, with 12 positions matching TRBD2. The germline gives CDR1 SQVTM, CDR2 ANQGSEA. J lost 7 bases, V lost 5 bases, and 6 bases had no gene match. This CDR3 has 13 residues. The CDR3 sequence: CSVKTSGSGEQYF. CDR3 in DNA: TGCAGCGTTAAGACTAGCGGGAGTGGTGAGCAGTACTTC.

This chain connects TRBV5-6 to TRBJ2-1; D not certain. From germline, CDR1 is SGHDT and CDR2 YYEEEE. V was pared by 1 base and J by 0 bases, with 14 bases between. The CDR3 is made up of 17 amino acids. CDR3 nucleotides: TGTGCCAGCAGCTTGTATGTGGGCGGACGCTCCTACAATGAGCAGTTCTTC. As protein: CASSLYVGGRSYNEQFF.

This clone has just a few counts. The chain has TRBV10-3 and TRBJ2-7; 8 bases align to TRBD1. Germline V CDR1 and CDR2: ENHRY, SYGVKD. Trimming at V came to 6 bases and at J to 1 base, leaving 17 bases not matched to a gene. The CDR3 sequence is 18 residues long. Here the CDR3 reads CAISQGAGTGSLSYEQYF. The CDR3 nucleotides are TGTGCCATCAGCCAGGGGGCCGGGACAGGATCGTTATCCTACGAGCAGTACTTC.

The CDR3 sequence is CASSADRVYSSTDTQYF. In DNA, the CDR3 is TGTGCCAGCAGTGCCGACAGGGTTTATTCTAGCACAGATACGCAGTATTTT. The rearrangement joins TRBV6-1 to TRBJ2-3; TRBD1 agrees at 7 bases. The CDR3 length is 17 residues. V was clipped by 4 bases and J by 0 bases; unmatched bases: 10. CDR1 and CDR2 (germline): MNHNS, SASEGT.